The clone carrying this T cell receptor beta chain was detected only once. Its target is unknown. The data stem from a study of shared clonotypes between healthy human individuals. V dropped 6 bases and J dropped 2; count of bases not matched to a gene: 5. CDR1 is ENHRY, CDR2 SYGVKD, per germline. The CDR3 runs to 15 residues. Findings and limits, study-wide: The researchers took only blood, and tissue repertoires probably look different. On the whole, naive subsets had larger estimated richness than memory subsets had.

Only in-frame clones appear in the TCRdb table, and some are missing; sequencing was by immunoSEQ multiplex PCR. The table records around 2,000,000 clones, just under 95% of them present only once. Naive-designated CD8 cells lacked CD45RO, were positively enriched for CCR7, and omitted terminally differentiated effector memory CD45RA+ cells. The chain recombines TRBV10-3 with TRBJ2-5; 11 nucleotides match TRBD2. The receptor's source is a man aged 18 to 29 in good health. Source material: naive CD8+ T cells sorted from blood. CDR3 protein: CAISLGTSGQETQYF. For the CDR3, the DNA is TGTGCCATCAGCCTAGGGACTAGCGGACAAGAGACCCAGTACTTC.